A single sample is the source of the 27 T cell receptor beta chains below, sequenced in a study of liver allograft versus peripheral blood T cells (dated by TCRdb to the early 2020s). Regarding the study in general: In liver transplant recipients, the study looked at T cell receptor repertoires in the peripheral blood and set them against the repertoires found within the transplanted livers.

Sequencing was carried out with an Illumina MiSeq. The raw public reads went through TCRdb reprocessing: fastp at Q25, MiXCR clone calling, in-frame beta chains kept. CDR3 protein duplicates are merged, each entry listing the most common genes and DNA. The sample includes 9,500 to 12,000 distinct CDR3 sequences, with about a quarter observed a single time. The ten largest clones take up about 1.4% of the sample. The receptors were sampled from a human patient who had a liver transplant. Some T cells may derive from the graft donor when a transplant has been performed.

The chain couples TRBV6-5 to TRBJ2-7, with 10 bases identical to TRBD2. CDR1 and CDR2 from the germline V gene are MNHEY and SVGAGI. The J segment lost 5 bases and the V segment lost 2 bases, leaving 15 bases of the junction unmatched. CDR3 size: 18 residues. CDR3 sequence reads: CASSYGLAGGRGFHEQYF. The DNA for the CDR3 is TGTGCCAGCAGTTACGGGTTAGCGGGGGGCCGAGGTTTCCACGAGCAGTACTTC.

This sequence joins TRBV28 and TRBJ1-5, with D possibly matching TRBD1 (5 bases). This CDR3 comprises 15 residues. Looked up from germline, CDR1 is MDHEN and CDR2 is SYDVKM. V was clipped by 1 base and J by 2 bases, with 9 bases between them. CDR3 coding DNA: TGTGCCAGCAGTTTATTGGGAGGGGGCAATCAGCCCCAGCATTTT. It codes for CASSLLGGGNQPQHF.

The rearrangement joins TRBV20-1 to TRBJ1-2; D unclear. The V end was cut by 6 bases, the J end by 4 bases, with 12 bases between. This CDR3 is built from 12 residues. In germline, CDR1 is DFQATT, CDR2 SNEGSKA (reference sequence). The CDR3 DNA reads TGCAGTGCACTGGTCGCGGGCTATGGCTACACCTTC. It specifies CSALVAGYGYTF.

The chain has TRBV18 and TRBJ2-1, with TRBD2 matching over 7 bases. The CDR3 length is 13 residues. The V gene end was trimmed by 0 bases and the J gene end by 7 bases; junction bases not matched to a gene: 0. The germline CDR1 and CDR2 sequences are KGHSH and LQKENI. DNA for the CDR3: TGTGCCAGCTCACCACCGGGAGGGAATGAGCAGTTCTTC. As protein: CASSPPGGNEQFF.

The chain combines TRBV28 with TRBJ1-2; D unclear. This CDR3 contains 11 residues. The germline V gene encodes CDR1 MDHEN and CDR2 SYDVKM. V shed 6 bases and J shed 5 bases, with 7 bases lying between them. CDR3 in amino acids: CASRSGYGYTF. CDR3 DNA sequence: TGTGCCAGCAGATCGGGATATGGCTACACCTTC.

The chain joins TRBV20-1 to TRBJ1-2, with 9 bases aligning to TRBD1. J lost 6 bases, V lost 3 bases, and 5 bases had no gene match. The germline CDR1 and CDR2 sequences are DFQATT and SNEGSKA (reference sequence). CDR3 length: 13 amino acids. The CDR3 sequence: CSARPQGANGYTF. The CDR3 coding sequence is TGCAGTGCTAGGCCACAGGGGGCGAATGGCTACACCTTC.

By proportion, this clonotype is medium-sized (0.01 to 0.1%). The J gene is TRBJ1-4, the V gene TRBV15, with D maybe TRBD1 (5 bases). Germline assignment: CDR1 LNHNV and CDR2 YYDKDF (reference sequence). This CDR3 has 16 amino acids. V gave up 3 bases and J gave up 2 bases, with 13 bases separating them. CDR3 coding DNA: TGTGCCACCAGCAGGCAGGGAGGGTGGACTAATGAAAAACTGTTTTTT. It specifies CATSRQGGWTNEKLFF.

The V call is TRBV5-3, the J call TRBJ2-7, with 8 bases identical to TRBD2. TRBV5-3 is an open reading frame, and its role is uncertain. The length of the CDR3 is 13 residues. J lost 7 bases, V lost 9 bases, and 12 bases had no gene match. The CDR3, as DNA: TGTGCCAACGCGGGGAAGCGGGAGTGTGAGCAGTACTTC. Translating gives CANAGKRECEQYF.

This clonotype is deemed medium-sized. The rearrangement joins TRBV18 to TRBJ1-2, with 8 bases aligning to TRBD1. The CDR3 totals 14 residues. Per the germline V gene, CDR1 is KGHSH and CDR2 is LQKENI. V lost 5 bases to trimming and J lost 6 bases; unmatched junction nucleotides: 8. The CDR3 bases are TGTGCCAGCTCATTGGACAGGGAGGTCAATGGCTACACCTTC. It encodes CASSLDREVNGYTF.

The gene calls are TRBV6-1 and TRBJ2-2; D ambiguous. The CDR3 is 14 residues long. Trimming took 4 bases from V and 4 from J, leaving 10 bases between them. Germline CDR1 reads MNHNS; CDR2 reads SASEGT. The CDR3 nucleotides are TGTGCCAGCAGTGGAACCCGCACCACCGGGGAGCTGTTTTTT. Translating gives CASSGTRTTGELFF.

This clonotype was counted ten times or more. This rearrangement joins TRBV6-2 or TRBV6-3 to TRBJ1-2; D is unclear. The length of the CDR3 is 12 residues. V was pared by 4 bases and J by 0 bases, with 3 bases between. Germline-derived CDR1 and CDR2 are MNHEY and SVGEGT. CDR3 amino acids: CASSWTNYGYTF. For the CDR3, the DNA is TGTGCCAGCAGTTGGACTAACTATGGCTACACCTTC.

This clonotype qualifies as medium-sized. The V call is TRBV18, the J call TRBJ1-2; unclear D gene. The germline V gene has CDR1 KGHSH and CDR2 LQKENI. This CDR3 is 14 amino acids long. V dropped 0 bases and J dropped 3 bases, with 8 bases sitting between them. The CDR3 DNA sequence: TGTGCCAGCTCACCACCGAACGCCTACTATGGCTACACCTTC. Encoded protein: CASSPPNAYYGYTF.

The chain links TRBV9 to TRBJ1-1; tentative D call: TRBD1 (6 bases). V lost 4 bases and J lost 4, with 17 bases in between. Germline V lookup: CDR1 SGDLS, CDR2 YYNGEE. This CDR3 spans 15 amino acids. CDR3 region: CASSPTGTPATEAFF. For the CDR3, the DNA is TGTGCCAGCAGCCCCACCGGGACACCCGCCACTGAAGCTTTCTTT.

The J gene is TRBJ1-5, the V gene TRBV10-3; D call uncertain. The germline gives CDR1 ENHRY, CDR2 SYGVKD. Trimming removed 2 bases from V and 6 bases from J, with 20 bases in between. The CDR3 is 17 amino acids. DNA of the CDR3: TGTGCCATCAGTGAGATACCGGGAGTTCAATGGGTTCAGCCCCAGCATTTT. Protein sequence: CAISEIPGVQWVQPQHF.

This clonotype has at least ten counts. The chain uses TRBV6-1 and TRBJ2-2, with D unresolved. V was cut by 0 bases and J by 6 bases, with 5 bases left in between. CDR1 and CDR2 from the germline V gene are MNHNS and SASEGT. CDR3 size: 13 residues. Here the CDR3 DNA reads TGTGCCAGCAGTGAAGCATTTCCCGGGGAGCTGTTTTTT. Protein: CASSEAFPGELFF.

This clonotype has a single count. The chain couples TRBV12-3 or TRBV12-4 to TRBJ2-7; perhaps TRBD1 as D (5 bases). CDR3 length equals 14 residues. With 3 bases removed from V and 2 bases from J, the gap between germline ends came to 11 bases. The CDR3 nucleotides are TGTGCCAGCAGTTTCCAGGGTGTACCCTACGAGCAGTACTTC. This gives the protein CASSFQGVPYEQYF.

By share, this clonotype ranks as medium-sized. The chain links TRBV19 to TRBJ1-1; tentative D call: TRBD1 (6 bases). Trimming removed 7 bases from V and 6 bases from J, with 18 bases in between. CDR3 size: 14 residues. Germline CDR1 LNHDA, CDR2 SQIVND (reference sequence). In DNA form, the CDR3 reads TGTGCCAGTACCCGTAGAGGGGGGGCGGCTGAAGCTTTCTTT. It translates to CASTRRGGAAEAFF.

This clonotype is classed as medium-sized (0.01 to 0.1%). The chain is built from TRBV29-1 and TRBJ1-1; D gene uncertain. Germline V gene data show CDR1 as SQVTM and CDR2 as ANQGSEA. There are 11 residues in the CDR3. V was trimmed by 3 bases and J by 10 bases, leaving 12 bases between them. CDR3 nucleotide sequence: TGCAGCGTTGATGAACGTACAGCAGCTTTCTTT. It translates to CSVDERTAAFF. The full variable domain, with the rest looked up from reference TRBV29-1 and TRBJ1-1, is SAVISQKPSRDICQRGTSLTIQCQVDSQVTMMFWYRQQPGQSLTLIATANQGSEATYESGFVIDKFPISRPNLTFSTLTVSNMSPEDSSIYLCSVDERTAAFFGQGTRLTVV.

V usage is TRBV5-4 and J usage is TRBJ1-2, with D possibly being TRBD1 (6 bases). This CDR3 is built from 14 residues. The V end lost 5 bases, the J end lost 7 bases, and 18 bases lay between the germline ends. The germline gives CDR1 SGHNT, CDR2 YYREEE (reference sequence). CDR3 nucleotides: TGTGCCAGCAGTCCTGCAGGGGATGAAGGTGGCTACACCTTC. Translating it yields CASSPAGDEGGYTF.

This clonotype was detected a few times. The J gene is TRBJ2-1, the V gene TRBV15; D not resolved. Germline V gives CDR1 LNHNV, CDR2 YYDKDF (reference sequence). The V gene lost 2 bases and the J gene lost 2 bases, with 4 bases spanning the gap. The CDR3 sequence is 13 residues long. The CDR3 DNA follows: TGTGCCACCAGCAGAAATACCTACAATGAGCAGTTCTTC. The encoded protein is CATSRNTYNEQFF. Filled out from reference TRBV15 and TRBJ2-1, the complete variable domain reads DAMVIQNPRYQVTQFGKPVTLSCSQTLNHNVMYWYQQKSSQAPKLLFHYYDKDFNNEADTPDNFQSRRPNTSFCFLDIRSPGLGDTAMYLCATSRNTYNEQFFGPGTRLTVL.

By share, this clonotype ranks as medium-sized. This rearrangement joins TRBV15 to TRBJ2-2; 8 nucleotides agree with TRBD2. CDR3 length: 15 residues. Trimming at V came to 7 bases and at J to 7 bases, leaving 11 bases not matched to a gene. CDR1 and CDR2 from the germline V gene are LNHNV and YYDKDF (reference sequence). CDR3 loop: CATKRTSGSGGELFF. As DNA, the CDR3 is TGTGCCACCAAAAGAACTAGCGGTTCGGGCGGGGAGCTGTTTTTT.

By proportion, this clonotype is medium-sized. This chain connects TRBV10-3 to TRBJ1-2; D unclear. V was trimmed by 2 bases and J by 0 bases, leaving 13 bases between them. Germline V gene lookup returns CDR1 ENHRY and CDR2 SYGVKD. This CDR3 contains 16 residues. CDR3: CAISEPLRRPNYGYTF. CDR3 DNA: TGTGCCATCAGTGAGCCGCTACGACGGCCTAACTATGGCTACACCTTC.

The chain links TRBV5-4 to TRBJ1-2, with D uncertain. The CDR3 consists of 14 residues. Germline lookup yields CDR1 SGHNT and CDR2 YYREEE (reference sequence). V was pared by 0 bases and J by 6 bases, with 12 bases between. The chain's CDR3 is CASSLGAGNDGYTF. CDR3 nucleotides: TGTGCCAGCAGCTTGGGAGCCGGGAACGATGGCTACACCTTC.

This clonotype was recorded a few times. The V call is TRBV27, the J call TRBJ2-1; D is perhaps TRBD1 or TRBD2 (5 bases each). The CDR3 has 15 amino acids. Germline values: CDR1 MNHEY, CDR2 SMNVEV (reference sequence). Trimming took 2 bases from V and 5 from J, leaving 13 bases between them. The CDR3 loop is CASSLHRGVDNEQFF. The CDR3 bases are TGTGCCAGCAGTTTACACAGAGGGGTGGACAATGAGCAGTTCTTC.

This clonotype was observed a few times. This chain connects TRBV5-6 to TRBJ2-1; TRBD1 agrees at 8 bases. The CDR3 has 16 residues. The V gene end was trimmed by 5 bases and the J gene end by 1 base; junction bases not matched to a gene: 8. Germline-derived CDR1 and CDR2 are SGHDT and YYEEEE. The CDR3 loop is CASSSGGPSSYNEQFF. In DNA form, the CDR3 reads TGTGCCAGCAGTTCAGGGGGCCCCTCTTCCTACAATGAGCAGTTCTTC.

The genes are TRBV5-4 and TRBJ2-7; D perhaps matches TRBD2 (6 bases). Germline lookup yields CDR1 SGHNT and CDR2 YYREEE (reference sequence). The CDR3 runs to 15 residues. V was cut by 4 bases and J by 0 bases, with 14 bases left in between. As DNA, the CDR3 is TGTGCCAGCAGCCGGGGACTGATGAGCTCCTACGAGCAGTACTTC. Translation gives CASSRGLMSSYEQYF.

This chain links TRBV6-2 or TRBV6-3 with TRBJ1-1; possibly TRBD1 for D (5 bases). Germline V gives CDR1 MNHEY, CDR2 SVGEGT. The CDR3 totals 15 residues. Trimming took off 1 base at V and 1 base at J, with 10 bases between the two ends. This CDR3 reads CASSYLGLANTEAFF. Written as DNA, the CDR3 is TGTGCCAGCAGTTACTTGGGACTTGCGAACACTGAAGCTTTCTTT.